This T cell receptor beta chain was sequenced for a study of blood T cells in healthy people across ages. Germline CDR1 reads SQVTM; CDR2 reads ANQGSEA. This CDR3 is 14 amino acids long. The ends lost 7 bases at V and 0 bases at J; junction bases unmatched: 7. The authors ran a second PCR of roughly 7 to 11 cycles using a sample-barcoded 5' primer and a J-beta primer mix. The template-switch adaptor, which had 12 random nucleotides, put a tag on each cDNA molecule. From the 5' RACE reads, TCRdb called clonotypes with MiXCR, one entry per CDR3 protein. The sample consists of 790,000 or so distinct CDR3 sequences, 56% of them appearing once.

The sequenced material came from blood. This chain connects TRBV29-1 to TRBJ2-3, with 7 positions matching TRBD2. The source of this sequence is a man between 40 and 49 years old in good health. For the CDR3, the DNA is TGCAGCGCCTTGCTAGCGGCTAGCACAGATACGCAGTATTTT. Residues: CSALLAASTDTQYF.